Each of the 14 T cell receptor beta chains below was sequenced from the same sample in a study of graft-versus-host responses after intestinal transplantation. The repertoire was sequenced with immunoSEQ multiplex PCR; TCRdb's copy has only in-frame clones and lacks some. The sample lists 37,000 or so clones, roughly nine tenths occurring once. Specimen: PBMCs, collected around 43 weeks after intestinal transplant. These receptors were taken from a human patient who received an intestinal transplant, so some T cells may come from the graft donor.

The chain uses TRBV9 and TRBJ2-2; D perhaps matches TRBD2 (7 bases). This CDR3 region has 15 residues. The V end was cut by 0 bases, the J end by 5 bases, with 11 bases between. CDR1 SGDLS and CDR2 YYNGEE come from the germline V gene. The CDR3 loop is CASSVEAGATGELFF. CDR3 bases: TGTGCCAGCAGCGTAGAGGCGGGGGCAACCGGGGAGCTGTTTTTT.

With regard to this clone: A junction boundary mismatches the germline segment, possibly from a read error. This sequence joins TRBV9 and TRBJ2-6, with a possible D match to TRBD1 (5 bases). Germline CDR1 and CDR2: SGDLS and YYNGEE. This CDR3 has 14 residues. The CDR3 sequence: CAGSVEVGANVLTF. The DNA of the CDR3 is TGTGCCGGCAGCGTGGAAGTTGGGGCCAACGTCCTAACTTTC.

The chain recombines TRBV18 with TRBJ2-5; TRBD1 matches 7 bases. This CDR3 has 14 residues. J was trimmed by 2 bases and V by 3 bases; bases with no gene match: 3. The germline V gene has CDR1 KGHSH and CDR2 LQKENI. The CDR3 region is CASSPQDRQETQYF. The CDR3 DNA reads as TGTGCCAGCTCACCCCAGGACAGGCAAGAGACCCAGTACTTC.

V and J are TRBV4-2 and TRBJ2-2; D is unresolved. CDR1 LGHNA and CDR2 YNFKEQ come from the germline V gene. The V end lost 2 bases, the J end lost 6 bases, and 4 bases lay between the germline ends. CDR3 length: 12 residues. The CDR3 region is CASSQRPGELFF. The CDR3 region has the DNA TGTGCCAGCAGCCAACGGCCCGGGGAGCTGTTTTTT.

The gene calls are TRBV2 and TRBJ2-2; 9 positions match TRBD1. The CDR3 is made up of 14 amino acids. The germline V gene has CDR1 SNHLY and CDR2 FYNNEI. V lost 10 bases and J lost 2; bases outside the gene matches: 5. This CDR3 reads CATDRGSNTGELFF. CDR3 nucleotide sequence: TGTGCCACCGACAGGGGGAGCAACACCGGGGAGCTGTTTTTT.

Only one count was recorded for this clone. V usage is TRBV15 and J usage is TRBJ2-4, with D possibly being TRBD1 (6 bases). Germline V gene data show CDR1 as LNHNV and CDR2 as YYDKDF (reference sequence). The CDR3 runs 15 residues. V lost 3 bases and J 1 base, leaving 10 bases between the germline ends. The CDR3 spells CATSRQRGAKNIQYF. The DNA of the CDR3 is TGTGCCACCAGCAGGCAAAGGGGGGCCAAAAACATTCAGTACTTC.

In this sample, this clone turned up once. The rearrangement uses TRBV23-1 and TRBJ1-2; D unresolved. TRBV23-1 carries the ORF label, with uncertain function. The CDR3 loop spans 15 amino acids. The V gene lost 3 bases and the J gene lost 5 bases, with 16 bases spanning the gap. The CDR3 region has the DNA TGCGCCAGCAGTCACCTCGACTACCCTGGGTATGGCTACACCTTC. Its translation: CASSHLDYPGYGYTF.

CDR3 DNA sequence: TGTGCCAGCAGCCCTTCGGCGGGGGAGCCCCAGCATTTT. Its protein is CASSPSAGEPQHF. This chain joins TRBV9 and TRBJ1-5, with D tentatively TRBD1 (5 bases). Trimming cost V 4 bases and J 8 bases, with 13 bases left between them. Germline V gene data show CDR1 as SGDLS and CDR2 as YYNGEE. The CDR3 has 13 residues. Full variable domain (outside the CDR3, taken from reference TRBV9 and TRBJ1-5): DSGVTQTPKHLITATGQRVTLRCSPRSGDLSVYWYQQSLDQGLQFLIQYYNGEERAKGNILERFSAQQFPDLHSELNLSSLELGDSALYFCASSPSAGEPQHFGDGTRLSIL.

The V gene is TRBV4-2, the J gene TRBJ2-2, with 7 positions matching TRBD1. The CDR3 runs to 14 residues. V was pared by 4 bases and J by 4 bases, with 3 bases of the junction left unmatched. Germline loops: CDR1 LGHNA, CDR2 YNFKEQ. The CDR3, as DNA: TGTGCCAGCAGCCCCGGACAGGTCACCGGGGAGCTGTTTTTT. Translated, it gives CASSPGQVTGELFF.

The J gene is TRBJ2-7, the V gene TRBV21-1; no check of the table's D call, TRBD1, against the DNA was made. TRBV21-1 is designated a pseudogene. The CDR3 extends over 15 amino acids. The DNA of the CDR3 is TGTGCCAGCAGCGCCAAGGACAGGGTTGGCGACGAGCAGTACTTC. Translated, it gives CASSAKDRVGDEQYF.

The rearrangement uses TRBV2 and TRBJ1-5; the D is unclear. Germline-derived CDR1 and CDR2 are SNHLY and FYNNEI. CDR3 length: 15 residues. V was pared by 6 bases and J by 0 bases, with 12 bases between. For the CDR3, the DNA is TGTGCCAGCAGCCTAACAGCTTATAGCAATCAGCCCCAGCATTTT. This codes for CASSLTAYSNQPQHF.

V is TRBV4-1 and J is TRBJ2-1, with 10 bases aligning to TRBD2. The junction had 12 bases not matched to a gene; V was cut back by 2 bases and J by 8 bases. This CDR3 comprises 17 residues. Germline lookup yields CDR1 MGHRA and CDR2 YSYEKL. The CDR3 loop is CASSQSRAGGPRDEQFF. CDR3 coding DNA: TGCGCCAGCAGCCAATCTCGAGCGGGGGGGCCGCGGGATGAGCAGTTCTTC.

The rearrangement joins TRBV15 to TRBJ2-7, with TRBD1 as a possible D gene (6 bases). This CDR3 is 15 amino acids long. The germline CDR1 and CDR2 sequences are LNHNV and YYDKDF (reference sequence). With 3 bases removed from V and 1 base from J, the gap between germline ends came to 13 bases. CDR3 DNA: TGTGCCACCAGCAGCTCCTGGACAGAATCCTACGAGCAGTACTTC. Protein sequence: CATSSSWTESYEQYF.

This clone was picked up one time. The rearrangement uses TRBV28 and TRBJ1-5, with D hard to call. V shed 5 bases and J shed 2 bases, with 16 bases lying between them. The CDR3 sequence is 16 residues long. CDR1 is MDHEN and CDR2 is SYDVKM in the germline V gene. Here the CDR3 DNA reads TGTGCCAGCAGTCCCCCCCCAGGTGTGGGCAATCAGCCCCAGCATTTT. Its translation: CASSPPPGVGNQPQHF. Full variable domain (missing parts from reference TRBV28 and TRBJ1-5): DVKVTQSSRYLVKRTGEKVFLECVQDMDHENMFWYRQDPGLGLRLIYFSYDVKMKEKGDIPEGYSVSREKKERFSLILESASTNQTSMYLCASSPPPGVGNQPQHFGDGTRLSIL.